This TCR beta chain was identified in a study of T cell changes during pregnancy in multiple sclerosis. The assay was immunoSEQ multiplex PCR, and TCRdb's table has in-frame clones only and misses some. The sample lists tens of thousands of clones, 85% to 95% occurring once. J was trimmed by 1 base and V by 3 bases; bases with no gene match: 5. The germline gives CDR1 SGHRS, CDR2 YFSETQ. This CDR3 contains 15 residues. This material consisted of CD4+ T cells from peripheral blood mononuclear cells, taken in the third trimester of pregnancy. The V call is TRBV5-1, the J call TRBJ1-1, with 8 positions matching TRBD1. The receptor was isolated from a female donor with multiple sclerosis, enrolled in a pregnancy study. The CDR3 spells CASSSAGTGNTEAFF. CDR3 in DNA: TGCGCCAGCAGCTCAGCCGGGACAGGGAACACTGAAGCTTTCTTT.